This TCR beta chain derives from a study of T cell changes during pregnancy in multiple sclerosis. Germline values: CDR1 LNHDA, CDR2 SQIVND (reference sequence). CDR3 size: 13 residues. V was trimmed by 4 bases and J by 9 bases, leaving 16 bases between them. Here immunoSEQ multiplex PCR was the method, and the copy in TCRdb shows in-frame clones only, minus some. The data show 45,000 to 75,000 clones, 90% to 95% seen once. The chain has TRBV19 and TRBJ2-7; a weak D match, TRBD1 (6 bases). Source: peripheral blood, taken in the first trimester of pregnancy. The sequence derives from a female donor with multiple sclerosis, enrolled in a pregnancy study. DNA for the CDR3: TGTGCCAGTAGTAGGGGGCCAGAATCTGGGCAGTACTTC. Protein sequence: CASSRGPESGQYF.